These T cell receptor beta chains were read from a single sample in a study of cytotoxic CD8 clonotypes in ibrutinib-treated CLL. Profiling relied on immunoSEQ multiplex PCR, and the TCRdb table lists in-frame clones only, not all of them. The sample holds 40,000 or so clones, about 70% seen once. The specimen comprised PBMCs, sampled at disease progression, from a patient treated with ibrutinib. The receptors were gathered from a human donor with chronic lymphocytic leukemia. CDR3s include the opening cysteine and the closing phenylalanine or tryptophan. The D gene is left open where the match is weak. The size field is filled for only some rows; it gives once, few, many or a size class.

CDR3 DNA: TGCGCCAGCAGTCCTCATCCCTGGGACAGGCGGTTCTATGGCTACACCTTC
CDR3 protein: CASSPHPWDRRFYGYTF
J gene: TRBJ1-2
clone size: .
D gene: TRBD1
V gene: TRBV23-1

CDR3 DNA: TGTGCCATCGGGAGGGTCTACATCAATGAGCAGTTCTTC
CDR3 protein: CAIGRVYINEQFF
J gene: TRBJ2-1
clone size: .
D gene: TRBD2
V gene: TRBV10-3

CDR3 DNA: TGTGCCAGCGAAGGCGGGAGGGCCAACGACAATGAGCAGTTCTTC
CDR3 protein: CASEGGRANDNEQFF
J gene: TRBJ2-1
clone size: few
D gene: TRBD2
V gene: TRBV6-1

CDR3 DNA: TGTGCCAGCTCACCTCAGGGGGCTGGTAGCGGGAACAATGAGCAGTTCTTC
CDR3 protein: CASSPQGAGSGNNEQFF
J gene: TRBJ2-1
clone size: .
D gene: .
V gene: TRBV18

CDR3 DNA: TGCGCCAGCACCACGGGGGGAGAAGCTTTCTTT
CDR3 protein: CASTTGGEAFF
J gene: TRBJ1-1
clone size: .
D gene: .
V gene: TRBV5-1

CDR3 DNA: TGTGCCAGCACCGGCGTCGGCGGGGGGGCTAAGGAGCAGTACTTC
CDR3 protein: CASTGVGGGAKEQYF
J gene: TRBJ2-7
clone size: .
D gene: TRBD2
V gene: TRBV6-5

CDR3 DNA: TGTGCCAGCAGATTTACTAGCAGAGGATACAATGAGCAGTTCTTC
CDR3 protein: CASRFTSRGYNEQFF
J gene: TRBJ2-1
clone size: .
D gene: .
V gene: TRBV27

CDR3 DNA: TGTGCCAGTATGACTGCCGCCGAGTTCTTC
CDR3 protein: CASMTAAEFF
J gene: TRBJ2-1
clone size: .
D gene: .
V gene: TRBV19

CDR3 DNA: TGTGCCAGCAGCCTCCTGGGCCCCCCCTACGAGCAGTACTTC
CDR3 protein: CASSLLGPPYEQYF
J gene: TRBJ2-7
clone size: .
D gene: .
V gene: TRBV5-6

CDR3 DNA: TGCGCCAGCAGCCAGGCCGGGACGCCCGTCAGTGGCCTCCACTTT
CDR3 protein: CASSQAGTPVSGLHF
J gene: TRBJ1-6
clone size: .
D gene: .
V gene: TRBV4-1

CDR3 DNA: TGTGCCTGGGGGACAGGGTTCATGGATACGCAGTATTTT
CDR3 protein: CAWGTGFMDTQYF
J gene: TRBJ2-3
clone size: few
D gene: TRBD1
V gene: TRBV30

CDR3 DNA: TGTGCCAGCAGCCATACCTCCCCTGGGGCCAACGTCCTGACTTTC
CDR3 protein: CASSHTSPGANVLTF
J gene: TRBJ2-6
clone size: .
D gene: .
V gene: TRBV11-3

CDR3 DNA: TGTGCCAGGCCGGTCGTCGAGCAGTACTTC
CDR3 protein: CARPVVEQYF
J gene: TRBJ2-7
clone size: once
D gene: .
V gene: TRBV27

CDR3 DNA: TGTGCCAGCAGTCAAGGGGGGACTAGCGGGAGGGACACAGATACGCAGTATTTT
CDR3 protein: CASSQGGTSGRDTDTQYF
J gene: TRBJ2-3
clone size: once
D gene: TRBD2
V gene: TRBV6-1

CDR3 DNA: TGTGCCAGCAGTTCGAACACCGGGGAGCTGTTTTTT
CDR3 protein: CASSSNTGELFF
J gene: TRBJ2-2
clone size: .
D gene: .
V gene: TRBV2

CDR3 DNA: TGTGCCAGCGGACCGGGACGGATCACTGAAGCTTTCTTT
CDR3 protein: CASGPGRITEAFF
J gene: TRBJ1-1
clone size: .
D gene: .
V gene: TRBV5-4

CDR3 DNA: TGTGCCAGTAGTAGTCGACAGGGGGCCGTTTACGAGCAGTACTTC
CDR3 protein: CASSSRQGAVYEQYF
J gene: TRBJ2-7
clone size: .
D gene: TRBD1
V gene: TRBV19

CDR3 DNA: TGTGCCAGCAGCCATTCCGGGACTAGCGGAGACGAGCAGTACTTC
CDR3 protein: CASSHSGTSGDEQYF
J gene: TRBJ2-7
clone size: once
D gene: TRBD2
V gene: TRBV14

CDR3 DNA: TGTGCCAGCAGCTCCCCGTCCCAAGAGACCCAGTACTTC
CDR3 protein: CASSSPSQETQYF
J gene: TRBJ2-5
clone size: .
D gene: .
V gene: TRBV7-9

CDR3 DNA: TGTGCCAGTAGAACCGGGACAGGGGGGGACGAGCAGTACTTC
CDR3 protein: CASRTGTGGDEQYF
J gene: TRBJ2-7
clone size: few
D gene: TRBD1
V gene: TRBV19

CDR3 DNA: TGTGCCAGCGGGGTGAGGACAGGGGGCGCAAATCAGCCCCAGCATTTT
CDR3 protein: CASGVRTGGANQPQHF
J gene: TRBJ1-5
clone size: few
D gene: TRBD1
V gene: TRBV2

CDR3 DNA: TGTGCCAGCAACCGACAGGACGCTTACAATGAGCAGTTCTTC
CDR3 protein: CASNRQDAYNEQFF
J gene: TRBJ2-1
clone size: .
D gene: .
V gene: TRBV5-4

CDR3 DNA: TGCGCCAGCACTCCGGGAGGGGCGGGTCAGCCCCAGCATTTT
CDR3 protein: CASTPGGAGQPQHF
J gene: TRBJ1-5
clone size: .
D gene: .
V gene: TRBV23-1

CDR3 DNA: TGCGCCAGCAGCCAAGGATCCCAGGGCTATAATTCACCCCTCCACTTT
CDR3 protein: CASSQGSQGYNSPLHF
J gene: TRBJ1-6
clone size: .
D gene: .
V gene: TRBV4-1

CDR3 DNA: TGTGCCAGCAGTTACTCGACAGGGACTACACTTCTCTTATACTTC
CDR3 protein: CASSYSTGTTLLLYF
J gene: TRBJ2-7
clone size: once
D gene: .
V gene: TRBV6-5

CDR3 DNA: TGTGCCAGCAGTTATTTAGCGGGGGGAGGGGAAGAGCAGTACTTC
CDR3 protein: CASSYLAGGGEEQYF
J gene: TRBJ2-7
clone size: .
D gene: TRBD2
V gene: TRBV6-6

CDR3 DNA: TGCAGCGTTGGGGAATTTCGTGGGGACAGGGAACGTGGCTACACCTTC
CDR3 protein: CSVGEFRGDRERGYTF
J gene: TRBJ1-2
clone size: .
D gene: TRBD1
V gene: TRBV29-1

CDR3 DNA: TGTGCCAGCAGACCCGGACAGGAGGGAATGCAGCCCCAGCATTTT
CDR3 protein: CASRPGQEGMQPQHF
J gene: TRBJ1-5
clone size: .
D gene: TRBD1
V gene: TRBV28

CDR3 DNA: TGTGCCTGCCGTGGGACAGGGACGGATGGCTACACCTTC
CDR3 protein: CACRGTGTDGYTF
J gene: TRBJ1-2
clone size: .
D gene: TRBD1
V gene: TRBV6-6

CDR3 DNA: TGTGCCAGCAGCCATCACAGGGACTCTGGCGAGCAGTACTTC
CDR3 protein: CASSHHRDSGEQYF
J gene: TRBJ2-7
clone size: .
D gene: .
V gene: TRBV14

CDR3 DNA: TGTGCCAGCAGCTTAAGGTCCGGGCTAGCGGGGGACAATGAGCAGTTCTTC
CDR3 protein: CASSLRSGLAGDNEQFF
J gene: TRBJ2-1
clone size: .
D gene: TRBD2
V gene: TRBV11-3

CDR3 DNA: TGTGCCAGCAGCAAAGAAGGTCCCTTCCCCGGGGGGACTAGGGTAACACAAAACACCGGGGAGCTGTTTTTT
CDR3 protein: CASSKEGPFPGGTRVTQNTGELFF
J gene: TRBJ2-2
clone size: .
D gene: .
V gene: TRBV21-1

CDR3 DNA: TGCGCCAGCAGTGGGGCGGTCCCCTGGGAGCAGTACTTC
CDR3 protein: CASSGAVPWEQYF
J gene: TRBJ2-7
clone size: .
D gene: .
V gene: TRBV10-2